This record covers a single T cell receptor beta chain. The ends lost 3 bases at V and 7 bases at J; junction bases unmatched: 8. The germline V gene encodes CDR1 LNHDA and CDR2 SQIVND (reference sequence). There are 16 residues in the CDR3. Two negative PCRs, clearance, or symptom resolution characterized the recovered Cohort 3 donors. Some clones are missing from TCRdb's copy, which holds only in-frame ones; the method was immunoSEQ multiplex PCR. The sample holds about 250,000 clones, about 88% seen once. These data are taken from a study of blood T cell repertoires in COVID-19. At the level of the study: PBMCs, B-cell-depleted T cells, or T cells provided the cDNA or gDNA that made up the material.

The sample comprised PBMCs or T cells enriched from blood (not recorded which). The V call is TRBV19, the J call TRBJ2-1; 11 bases fit TRBD2. The TCR was taken from a woman in her 50s who had recovered from COVID-19. The CDR3 loop is CASSMLSSGRLNEQFF. DNA for the CDR3: TGTGCCAGTAGTATGCTCTCTAGCGGGAGGTTGAATGAGCAGTTCTTC.